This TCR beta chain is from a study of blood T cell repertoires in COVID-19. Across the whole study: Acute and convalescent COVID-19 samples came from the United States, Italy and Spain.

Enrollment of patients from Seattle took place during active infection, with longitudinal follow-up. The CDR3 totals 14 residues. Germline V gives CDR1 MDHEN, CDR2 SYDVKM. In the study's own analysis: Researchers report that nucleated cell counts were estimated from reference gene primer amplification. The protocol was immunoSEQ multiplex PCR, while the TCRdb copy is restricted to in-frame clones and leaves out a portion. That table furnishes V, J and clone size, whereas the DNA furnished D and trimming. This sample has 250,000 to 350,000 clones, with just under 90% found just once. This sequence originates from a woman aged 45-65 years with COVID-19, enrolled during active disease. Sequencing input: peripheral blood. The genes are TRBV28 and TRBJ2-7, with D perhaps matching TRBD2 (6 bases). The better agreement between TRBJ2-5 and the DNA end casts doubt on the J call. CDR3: CASRSGGGTLTQYF. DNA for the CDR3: TGTGCCAGCCGAAGTGGTGGAGGGACTTTGACCCAGTACTTC.